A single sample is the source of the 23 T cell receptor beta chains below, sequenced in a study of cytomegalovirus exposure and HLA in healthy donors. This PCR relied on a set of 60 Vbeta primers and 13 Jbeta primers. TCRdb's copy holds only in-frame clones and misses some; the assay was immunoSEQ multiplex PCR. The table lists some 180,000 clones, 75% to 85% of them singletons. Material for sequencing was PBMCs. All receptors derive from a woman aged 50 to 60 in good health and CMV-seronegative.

The CDR3 coding sequence is TGTGCCAGCAGTGGGGGCAGATATAGCAATCAGCCCCAGCATTTT. Its translation: CASSGGRYSNQPQHF. J is TRBJ1-5 and V is TRBV28; weak D call: TRBD1 (6 bases). Germline V gives CDR1 MDHEN, CDR2 SYDVKM. This CDR3 contains 15 residues. The V and J ends lost 5 bases and 0 bases respectively, with 11 bases between them.

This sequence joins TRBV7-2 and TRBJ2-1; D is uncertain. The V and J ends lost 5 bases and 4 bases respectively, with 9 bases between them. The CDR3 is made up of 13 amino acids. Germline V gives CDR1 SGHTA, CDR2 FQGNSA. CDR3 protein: CASSPYRYNEQFF. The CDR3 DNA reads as TGTGCCAGCAGCCCGTACAGATACAATGAGCAGTTCTTC.

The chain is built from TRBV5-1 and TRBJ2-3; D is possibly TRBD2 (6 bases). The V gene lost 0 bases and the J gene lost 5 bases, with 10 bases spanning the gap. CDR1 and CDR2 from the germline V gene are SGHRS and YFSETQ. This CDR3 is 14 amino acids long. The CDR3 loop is CASSLELAKDTQYF. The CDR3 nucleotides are TGCGCCAGCAGCTTGGAACTAGCAAAAGATACGCAGTATTTT.

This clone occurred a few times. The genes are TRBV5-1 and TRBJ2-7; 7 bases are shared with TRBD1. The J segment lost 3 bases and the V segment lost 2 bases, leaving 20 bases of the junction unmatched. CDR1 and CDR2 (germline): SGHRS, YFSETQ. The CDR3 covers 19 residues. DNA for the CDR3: TGCGCCAGCAGCTTCACTCTACTCCGGGACAGCCCTCGGTTCTACGAGCAGTACTTC. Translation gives CASSFTLLRDSPRFYEQYF.

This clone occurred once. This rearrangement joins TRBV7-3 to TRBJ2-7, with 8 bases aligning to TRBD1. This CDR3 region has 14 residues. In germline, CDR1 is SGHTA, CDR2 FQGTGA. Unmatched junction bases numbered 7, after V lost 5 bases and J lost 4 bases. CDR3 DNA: TGTGCCAGCAGCCGAGGACAGGGTAAATACGAGCAGTACTTC. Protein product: CASSRGQGKYEQYF.

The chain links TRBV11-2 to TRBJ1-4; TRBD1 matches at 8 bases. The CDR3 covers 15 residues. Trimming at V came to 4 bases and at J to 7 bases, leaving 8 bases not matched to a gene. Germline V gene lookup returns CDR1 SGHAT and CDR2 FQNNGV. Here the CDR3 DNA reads TGTGCCAGCAGCTCTCGACAGGGGAGGGGTGAAAAACTGTTTTTT. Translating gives CASSSRQGRGEKLFF.

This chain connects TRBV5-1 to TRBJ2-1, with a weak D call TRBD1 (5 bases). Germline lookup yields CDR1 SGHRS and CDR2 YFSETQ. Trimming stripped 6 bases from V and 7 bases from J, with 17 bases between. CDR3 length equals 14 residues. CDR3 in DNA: TGCGCCAGCACTCAAGGTAATAACAGGAATGAGCAGTTCTTC. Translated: CASTQGNNRNEQFF. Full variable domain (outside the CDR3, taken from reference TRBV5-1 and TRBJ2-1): KAGVTQTPRYLIKTRGQQVTLSCSPISGHRSVSWYQQTPGQGLQFLFEYFSETQRNKGNFPGRFSGRQFSNSRSEMNVSTLELGDSALYLCASTQGNNRNEQFFGPGTRLTVL.

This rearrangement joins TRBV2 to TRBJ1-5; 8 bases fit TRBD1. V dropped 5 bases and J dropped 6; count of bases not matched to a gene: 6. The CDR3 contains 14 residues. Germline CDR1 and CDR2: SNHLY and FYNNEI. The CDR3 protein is CASSPQGAGQPQHF. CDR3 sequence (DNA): TGTGCCAGCAGTCCCCAGGGGGCGGGTCAGCCCCAGCATTTT.

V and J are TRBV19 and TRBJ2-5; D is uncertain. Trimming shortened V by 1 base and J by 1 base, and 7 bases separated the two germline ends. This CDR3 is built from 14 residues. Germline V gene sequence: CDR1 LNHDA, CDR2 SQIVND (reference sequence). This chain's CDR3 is CASSIGVFQETQYF. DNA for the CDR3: TGTGCCAGTAGTATAGGTGTATTCCAAGAGACCCAGTACTTC.

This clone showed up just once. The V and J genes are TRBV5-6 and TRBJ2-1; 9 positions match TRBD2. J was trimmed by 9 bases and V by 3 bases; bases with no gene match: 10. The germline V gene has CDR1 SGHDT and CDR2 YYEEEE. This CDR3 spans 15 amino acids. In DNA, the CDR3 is TGTGCCAGCAGCTGGGGGCGGGAGGGCCCCGGTGAGCAGTTCTTC. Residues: CASSWGREGPGEQFF. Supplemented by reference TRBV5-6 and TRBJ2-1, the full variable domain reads DAGVTQSPTHLIKTRGQQVTLRCSPKSGHDTVSWYQQALGQGPQFIFQYYEEEERQRGNFPDRFSGHQFPNYSSELNVNALLLGDSALYLCASSWGREGPGEQFFGPGTRLTVL.

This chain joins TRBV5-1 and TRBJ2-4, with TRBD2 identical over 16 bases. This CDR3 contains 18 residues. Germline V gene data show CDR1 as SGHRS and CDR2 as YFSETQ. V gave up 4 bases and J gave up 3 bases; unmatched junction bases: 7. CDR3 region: CASSQGTSGRGGKNIQYF. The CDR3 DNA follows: TGCGCCAGCAGCCAGGGGACTAGCGGGAGGGGGGGCAAAAACATTCAGTACTTC.

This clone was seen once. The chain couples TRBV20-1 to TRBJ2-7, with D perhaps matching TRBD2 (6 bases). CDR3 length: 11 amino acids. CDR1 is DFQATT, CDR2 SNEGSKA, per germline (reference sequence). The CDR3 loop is CSPGTPGEQYF. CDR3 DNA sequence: TGCAGCCCAGGGACTCCCGGGGAGCAGTACTTC.

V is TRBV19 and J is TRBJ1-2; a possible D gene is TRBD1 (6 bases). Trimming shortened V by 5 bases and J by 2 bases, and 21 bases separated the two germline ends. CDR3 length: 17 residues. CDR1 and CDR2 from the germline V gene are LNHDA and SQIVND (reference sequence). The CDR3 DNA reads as TGTGCCAGTAGTCCCCTCCTCTTGACAGGTCAGAACTATGGCTACACCTTC. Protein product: CASSPLLLTGQNYGYTF.

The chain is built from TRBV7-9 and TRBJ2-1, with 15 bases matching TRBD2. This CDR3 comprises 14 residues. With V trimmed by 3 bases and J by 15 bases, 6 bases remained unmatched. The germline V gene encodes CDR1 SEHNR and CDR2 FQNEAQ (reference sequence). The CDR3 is CASSLPGLAGGLFF. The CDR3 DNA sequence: TGTGCCAGCAGCTTGCCGGGACTAGCGGGAGGTCTGTTCTTC.

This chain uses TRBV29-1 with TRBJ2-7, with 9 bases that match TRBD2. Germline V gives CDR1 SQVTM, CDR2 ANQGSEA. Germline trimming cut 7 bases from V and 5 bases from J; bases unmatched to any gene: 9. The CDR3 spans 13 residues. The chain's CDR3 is CSALGGRADEQYF. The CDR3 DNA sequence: TGCAGCGCGCTCGGCGGGAGGGCGGACGAGCAGTACTTC.

The CDR3 DNA sequence: TGTGCCAGCAGTTTAGCGGACATCTACAATGAGCAGTTCTTC. This translates into CASSLADIYNEQFF. This chain uses TRBV28 with TRBJ2-1; possible D gene TRBD1, 5 bases. Germline CDR1 MDHEN, CDR2 SYDVKM. V lost 2 bases to trimming and J lost 3 bases, with 8 bases between them. This CDR3 contains 14 residues.

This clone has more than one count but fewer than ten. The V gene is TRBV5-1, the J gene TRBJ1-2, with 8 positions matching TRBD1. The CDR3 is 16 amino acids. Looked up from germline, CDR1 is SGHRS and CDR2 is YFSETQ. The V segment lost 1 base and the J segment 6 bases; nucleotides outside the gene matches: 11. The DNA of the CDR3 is TGCGCCAGCAGCTTGAACAGGGGGACTTATCGTCATGGCTACACCTTC. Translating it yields CASSLNRGTYRHGYTF.

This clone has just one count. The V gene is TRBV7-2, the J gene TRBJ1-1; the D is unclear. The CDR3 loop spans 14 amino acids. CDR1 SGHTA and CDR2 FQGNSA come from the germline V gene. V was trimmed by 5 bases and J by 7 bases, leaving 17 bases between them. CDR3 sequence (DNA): TGTGCCAGCAGCCTCCCCGCCTGGACTGTTGAAGCTTTCTTT. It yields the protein CASSLPAWTVEAFF.

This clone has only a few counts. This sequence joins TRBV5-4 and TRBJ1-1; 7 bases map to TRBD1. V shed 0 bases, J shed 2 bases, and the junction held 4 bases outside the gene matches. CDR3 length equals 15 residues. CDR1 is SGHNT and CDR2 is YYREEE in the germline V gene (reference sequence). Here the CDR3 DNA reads TGTGCCAGCAGCTTGGAGGGACAGCGAAACACTGAAGCTTTCTTT. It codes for CASSLEGQRNTEAFF.

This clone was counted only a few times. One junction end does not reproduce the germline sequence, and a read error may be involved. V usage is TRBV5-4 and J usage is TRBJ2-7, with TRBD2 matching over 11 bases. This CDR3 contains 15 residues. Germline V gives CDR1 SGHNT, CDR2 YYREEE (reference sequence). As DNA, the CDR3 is TGTGCCAGCAGCCCGGGGACTAGCGGTCCCCACGAGCCGTACTTC. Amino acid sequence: CASSPGTSGPHEPYF.

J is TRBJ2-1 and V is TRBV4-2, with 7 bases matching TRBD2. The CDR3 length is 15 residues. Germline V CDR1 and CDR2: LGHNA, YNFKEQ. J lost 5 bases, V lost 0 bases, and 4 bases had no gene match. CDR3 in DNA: TGTGCCAGCAGCCAAGATTGGCTAGCGGACAATGAGCAGTTCTTC. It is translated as CASSQDWLADNEQFF.

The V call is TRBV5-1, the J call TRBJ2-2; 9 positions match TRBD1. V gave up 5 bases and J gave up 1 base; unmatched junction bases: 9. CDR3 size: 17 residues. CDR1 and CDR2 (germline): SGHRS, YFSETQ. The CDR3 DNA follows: TGCGCCAGCAGGTTAACCCCGGGACAGGGGAACACCGGGGAGCTGTTTTTT. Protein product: CASRLTPGQGNTGELFF. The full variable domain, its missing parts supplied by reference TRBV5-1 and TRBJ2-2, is KAGVTQTPRYLIKTRGQQVTLSCSPISGHRSVSWYQQTPGQGLQFLFEYFSETQRNKGNFPGRFSGRQFSNSRSEMNVSTLELGDSALYLCASRLTPGQGNTGELFFGEGSRLTVL.

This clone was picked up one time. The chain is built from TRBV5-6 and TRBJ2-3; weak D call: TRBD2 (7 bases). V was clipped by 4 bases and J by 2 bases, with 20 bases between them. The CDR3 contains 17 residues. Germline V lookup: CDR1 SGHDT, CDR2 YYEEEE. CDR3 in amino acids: CASSDQTSGGATDTQYF. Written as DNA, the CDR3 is TGTGCCAGCAGCGACCAGACTAGTGGGGGGGCCACAGATACGCAGTATTTT.